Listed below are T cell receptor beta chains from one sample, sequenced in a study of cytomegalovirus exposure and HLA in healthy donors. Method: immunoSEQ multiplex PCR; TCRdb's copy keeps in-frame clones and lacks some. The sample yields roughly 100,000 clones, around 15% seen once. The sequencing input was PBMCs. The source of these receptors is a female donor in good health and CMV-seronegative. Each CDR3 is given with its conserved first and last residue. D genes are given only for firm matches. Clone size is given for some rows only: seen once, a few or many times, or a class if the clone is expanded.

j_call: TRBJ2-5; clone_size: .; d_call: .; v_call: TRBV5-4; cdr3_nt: TGTGCCAGCAGCTTGGTCACAGGCTCTCGGGAGACCCAGTACTTC; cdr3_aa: CASSLVTGSRETQYF
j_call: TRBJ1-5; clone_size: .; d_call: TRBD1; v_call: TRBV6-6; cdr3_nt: TGTGCCAGCAGCCTCCCTTCGGGACAGGGTTATCAGCCCCAGCATTTT; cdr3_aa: CASSLPSGQGYQPQHF
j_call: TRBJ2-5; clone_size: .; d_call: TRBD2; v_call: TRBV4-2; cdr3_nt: TGTGCCAGCAGCCAAGAGATTAGCGGGTGGGAGACCCAGTACTTC; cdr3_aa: CASSQEISGWETQYF
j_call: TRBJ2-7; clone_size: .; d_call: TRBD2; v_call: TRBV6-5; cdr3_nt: TGTGCCAGCAGCCCCCTACTAGCGGACTCCTACGAGCAGTACTTC; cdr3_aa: CASSPLLADSYEQYF
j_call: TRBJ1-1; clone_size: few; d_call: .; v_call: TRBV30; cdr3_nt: TGTGCCTGGAGTGTACCAGGGATGACTGAAGCTTTCTTT; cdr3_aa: CAWSVPGMTEAFF
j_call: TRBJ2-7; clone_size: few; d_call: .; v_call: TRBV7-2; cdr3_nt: TGTGCCAGCAGCTTAGGAGGTGTCAGCTCCTACGAGCAGTACTTC; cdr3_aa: CASSLGGVSSYEQYF
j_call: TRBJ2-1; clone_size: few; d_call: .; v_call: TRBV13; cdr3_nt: TGTGCCAGCAGCACCGGGACTGGCCTATACAATGAGCAGTTCTTC; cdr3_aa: CASSTGTGLYNEQFF
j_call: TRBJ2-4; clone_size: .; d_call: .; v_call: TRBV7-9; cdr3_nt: TGTGCCAGCAGCTTAACCCTAAGAGGTAACATTCAGTACTTC; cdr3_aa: CASSLTLRGNIQYF
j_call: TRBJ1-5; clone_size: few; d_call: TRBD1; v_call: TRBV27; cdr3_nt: TGTGCCAGCAGTGGACAGGGGCATCAGCCCCAGCATTTT; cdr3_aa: CASSGQGHQPQHF
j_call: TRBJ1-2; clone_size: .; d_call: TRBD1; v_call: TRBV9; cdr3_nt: TGTGCCAGCAGCGACGACAGGGGGCATGGCTACACCTTC; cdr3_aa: CASSDDRGHGYTF
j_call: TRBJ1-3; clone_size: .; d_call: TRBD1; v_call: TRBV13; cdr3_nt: TGTGCCAGCAGTCCCTTCGACAGGGGAAACTCTGGAAACACCATATATTTT; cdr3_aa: CASSPFDRGNSGNTIYF
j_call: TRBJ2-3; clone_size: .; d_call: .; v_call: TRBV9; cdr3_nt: TGTGCCAGCAGCCCAACTAGCAGAGGTGATACGCAGTATTTT; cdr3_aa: CASSPTSRGDTQYF
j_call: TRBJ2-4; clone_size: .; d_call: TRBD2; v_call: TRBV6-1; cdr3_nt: TGTGCCGCAACGCGCGGGGGACGGGACATTCAGTACTTC; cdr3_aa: CAATRGGRDIQYF
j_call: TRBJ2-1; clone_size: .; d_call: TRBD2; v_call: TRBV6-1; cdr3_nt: TGTGCCAGCAACCGGGGGGGTTCCTACAATGAGCAGTTCTTC; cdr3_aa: CASNRGGSYNEQFF
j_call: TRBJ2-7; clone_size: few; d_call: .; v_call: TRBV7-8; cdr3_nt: TGTGCCAGCGGAGGGAGGGTAGGGGGCTACGAGCAGTACTTC; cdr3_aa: CASGGRVGGYEQYF
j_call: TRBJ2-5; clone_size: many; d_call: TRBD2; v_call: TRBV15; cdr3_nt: TGTGCCACCAGCAGAGATCGGGGTGGGGCAGCGGGGGAGACCCAGTACTTC; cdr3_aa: CATSRDRGGAAGETQYF
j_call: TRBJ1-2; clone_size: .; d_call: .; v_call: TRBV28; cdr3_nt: TGTGCCAGCAGTTTCAGGGCCATTAACTATGGCTACACCTTC; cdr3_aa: CASSFRAINYGYTF
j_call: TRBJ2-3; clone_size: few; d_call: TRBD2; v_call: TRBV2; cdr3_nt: TGTGCCAGCAGTTTAGCGGGAGCAGATACGCAGTATTTT; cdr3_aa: CASSLAGADTQYF
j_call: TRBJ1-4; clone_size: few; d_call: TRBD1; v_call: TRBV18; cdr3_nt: TGTGCCAGCTCACCCCCCGGGACAGGGTTTGAAAAACTGTTTTTT; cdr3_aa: CASSPPGTGFEKLFF
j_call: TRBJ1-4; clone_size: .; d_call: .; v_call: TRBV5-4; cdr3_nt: TGTGCCAGCAGCTTGGAGGCAGCGGTAGGGAGTGAAAAACTGTTTTTT; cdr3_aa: CASSLEAAVGSEKLFF
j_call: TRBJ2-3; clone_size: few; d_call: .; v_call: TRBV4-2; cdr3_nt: TGTGCCAGCAGCCACTCTTCCGACATACGCGGGGCACAAACGCAGTATTTT; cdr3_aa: CASSHSSDIRGAQTQYF
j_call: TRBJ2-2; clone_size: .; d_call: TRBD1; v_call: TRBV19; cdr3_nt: TGTGCCAGTAGGGGCGGGGCAGGGGGCCTCGGTGCCGGGGAGCTGTTTTTT; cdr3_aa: CASRGGAGGLGAGELFF
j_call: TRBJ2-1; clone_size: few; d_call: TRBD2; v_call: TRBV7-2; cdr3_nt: TGTGCCAGCAACTTAGCGGGGGGTTGGAATGAGCAGTTCTTC; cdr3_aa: CASNLAGGWNEQFF
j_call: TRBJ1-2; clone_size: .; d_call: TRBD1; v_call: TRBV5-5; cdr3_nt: TGTGCCAGCAGCTTGACAGGGGCGGGTGGCTACACCTTC; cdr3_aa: CASSLTGAGGYTF
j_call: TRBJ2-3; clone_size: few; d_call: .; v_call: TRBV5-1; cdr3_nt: TGCGCCAGCAGCGATTCAGGGGCAGATACGCAGTATTTT; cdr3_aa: CASSDSGADTQYF
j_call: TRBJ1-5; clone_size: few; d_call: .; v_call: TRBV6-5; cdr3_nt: TGTGCCAGCACTTACGGGGCAGGTCAGCCCCAGCATTTT; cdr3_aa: CASTYGAGQPQHF
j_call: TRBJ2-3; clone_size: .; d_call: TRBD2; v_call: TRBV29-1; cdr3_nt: TGCAGCGTAAGACTAGCGGGGGGAACAGATACGCAGTATTTT; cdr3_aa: CSVRLAGGTDTQYF
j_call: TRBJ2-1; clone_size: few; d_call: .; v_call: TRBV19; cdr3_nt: TGTGCCAGTAGTCCCGGGACAAACTACAATGAGCAGTTCTTC; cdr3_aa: CASSPGTNYNEQFF
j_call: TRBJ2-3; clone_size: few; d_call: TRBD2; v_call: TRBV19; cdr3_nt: TGTGCCAGTAGTATGGGTCTAGCGGGGGGCCCCGCTTTCACAGATACGCAGTATTTT; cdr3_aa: CASSMGLAGGPAFTDTQYF
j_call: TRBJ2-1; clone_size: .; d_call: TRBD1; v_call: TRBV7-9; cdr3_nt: TGTGCCAGCAGCCCTCAGGGGGACAATGAGCAGTTCTTC; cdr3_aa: CASSPQGDNEQFF
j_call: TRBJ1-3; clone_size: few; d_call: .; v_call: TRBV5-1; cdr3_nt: TGCGCCAGCAGCGGAGGGTCCTCTGGAAACACCATATATTTT; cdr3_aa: CASSGGSSGNTIYF
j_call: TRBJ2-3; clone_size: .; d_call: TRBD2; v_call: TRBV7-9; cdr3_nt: TGTGCCAGCAGCTCGGGACTAGCGGGCACAGATACGCAGTATTTT; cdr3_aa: CASSSGLAGTDTQYF
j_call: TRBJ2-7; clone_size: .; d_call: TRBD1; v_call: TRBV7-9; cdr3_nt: TGTGCCAGCAGCCGACCCTGGGACAGGGAATCCTACGAGCAGTACTTC; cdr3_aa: CASSRPWDRESYEQYF
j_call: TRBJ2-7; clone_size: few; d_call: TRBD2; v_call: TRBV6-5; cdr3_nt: TGTGCCAGCAGAGCACCGGGACTAAACTACGAGCAGTACTTC; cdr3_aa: CASRAPGLNYEQYF
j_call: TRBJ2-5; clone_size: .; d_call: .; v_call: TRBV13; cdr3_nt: TGTGCCAGCAGCCCAAGGGGGGGTCGGACAGAGACCCAGTACTTC; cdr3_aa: CASSPRGGRTETQYF
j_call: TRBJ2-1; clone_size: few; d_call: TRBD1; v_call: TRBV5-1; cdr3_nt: TGCGCCAGCAGTATGGGACAGGCTAGCTCCTACAATGAGCAGTTCTTC; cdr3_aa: CASSMGQASSYNEQFF
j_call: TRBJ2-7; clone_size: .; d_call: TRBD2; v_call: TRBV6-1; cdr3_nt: TGTGCCAGCAGCGAGCCCGGACTAGCTTCCTACGAGCAGTACTTC; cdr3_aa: CASSEPGLASYEQYF
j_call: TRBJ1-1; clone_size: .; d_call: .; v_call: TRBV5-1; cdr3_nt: TGCGCCAGCAGTCATGGACAGAACACTGAAGCTTTCTTT; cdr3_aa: CASSHGQNTEAFF
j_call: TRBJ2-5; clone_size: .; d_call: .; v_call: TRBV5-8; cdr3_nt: TGTGCCAGCAGCTTGCGCGGCCAAGAGACCCAGTACTTC; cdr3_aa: CASSLRGQETQYF
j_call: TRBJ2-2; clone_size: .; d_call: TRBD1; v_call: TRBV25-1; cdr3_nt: TGTGCCAGCAGACTCCAGGGGGACACCGGGGAGCTGTTTTTT; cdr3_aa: CASRLQGDTGELFF
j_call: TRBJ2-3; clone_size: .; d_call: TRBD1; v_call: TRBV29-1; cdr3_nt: TGCAGCGTTGGGACAGGTAGTCGAGATACGCAGTATTTT; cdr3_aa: CSVGTGSRDTQYF
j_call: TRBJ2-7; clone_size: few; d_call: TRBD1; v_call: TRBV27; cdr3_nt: TGTGCCAGCAGTCCCGACAGGGCCGACTACGAGCAGTACTTC; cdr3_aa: CASSPDRADYEQYF
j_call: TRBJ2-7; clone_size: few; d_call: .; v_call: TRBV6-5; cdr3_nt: TGTGCCAGCATGTCAGCGAGCTCCTACGAGCAGTACTTC; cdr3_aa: CASMSASSYEQYF
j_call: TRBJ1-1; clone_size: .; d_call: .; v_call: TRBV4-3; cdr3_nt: TGCGCCAGCAGCCACAGGGGCACGAACACTGAAGCTTTCTTT; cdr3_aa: CASSHRGTNTEAFF
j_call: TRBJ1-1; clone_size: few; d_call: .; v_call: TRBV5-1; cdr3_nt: TGCGCCAGCAGCTTGGGGGGGGTGAGAACTGAAGCTTTCTTT; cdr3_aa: CASSLGGVRTEAFF
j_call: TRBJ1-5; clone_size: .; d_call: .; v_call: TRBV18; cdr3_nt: TGTGCCAGCTCACCACGGGCAGATCCTATTTACGAAACGAGCAATCAGCCCCAGCATTTT; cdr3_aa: CASSPRADPIYETSNQPQHF
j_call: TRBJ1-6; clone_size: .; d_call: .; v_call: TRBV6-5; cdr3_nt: TGTGCCAGCAGGGGCGCTCAGAATTCACCCCTCCACTTT; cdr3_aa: CASRGAQNSPLHF
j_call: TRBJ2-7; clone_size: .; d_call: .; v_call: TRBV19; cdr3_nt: TGTGCCAGTAGCACACTTTGGACAGAACCCAACGCATCTTTCTACGAGCAGTACTTC; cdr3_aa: CASSTLWTEPNASFYEQYF
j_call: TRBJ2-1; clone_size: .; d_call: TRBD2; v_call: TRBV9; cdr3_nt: TGTGCCAGCAGCGTCGGTAGCGGGAGTTCTGAGCAGTTCTTC; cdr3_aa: CASSVGSGSSEQFF
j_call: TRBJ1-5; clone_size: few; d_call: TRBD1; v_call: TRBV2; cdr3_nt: TGTGCCAGCAGTGAAGACAGGGGAGCCCTACAGCCCCAGCATTTT; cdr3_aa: CASSEDRGALQPQHF
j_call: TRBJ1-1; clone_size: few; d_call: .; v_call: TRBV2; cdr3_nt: TGTGCCAGCGCAGCTAGGACTGAAGCTTTCTTT; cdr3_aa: CASAARTEAFF
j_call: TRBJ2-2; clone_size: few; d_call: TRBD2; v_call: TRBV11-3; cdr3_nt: TGTGCCAGCAGCTTAACTAGCGGGAGGGCCGAGAACGGGGAGCTGTTTTTT; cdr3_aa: CASSLTSGRAENGELFF